The sequence of this TCR beta chain was determined in a study of Graves' ophthalmopathy and Graves' hyperthyroidism. The germline V and J ends were trimmed by 1 base and 8 bases, with 9 bases remaining between them. This CDR3 spans 13 amino acids. CDR1 and CDR2 from the germline V gene are LNHDA and SQIVND (reference sequence). Investigators amplified TCR beta CDR3 regions from RNA transcripts. HTBI primers served in a first-round RT-PCR, which a second-round multiplex PCR followed. TCRdb reprocessed the multiplex PCR reads via MiXCR and lists one record per CDR3 protein. The data show 400,000 or so distinct CDR3 sequences, 15% to 19% seen once. A diagnosis was made from clinical symptoms together with serum thyroxine, TRAb, thyroid ultrasound and orbital computed tomography.

The rearrangement joins TRBV19 to TRBJ2-4; D is uncertain. Sequences were obtained from peripheral blood. The TCR originated in a woman aged 18-30 years with stable Graves' hyperthyroidism. This CDR3 reads CASSIATVHIQYF. The CDR3 DNA is TGTGCCAGTAGTATAGCTACAGTCCACATTCAGTACTTC.